This TCR beta chain stems from a study of glioma-infiltrating T cells. Study summary: Samples included WHO grade II oligodendrogliomas or astrocytomas and initial-diagnosis grade IV glioblastomas. Blood libraries targeted 4.5- to 10-fold coverage of about a million T cells. Findings and limits, study-wide: Signature shared blood CDR3 motifs were enriched in low-divergence and depleted in high-divergence patients.

Germline CDR1 and CDR2: LNHDA and SQIVND (reference sequence). This CDR3 has 13 residues. V gave up 3 bases and J gave up 4 bases, with 9 bases separating them. Comment on this clonotype: Its antigen is not identified.

Using RNA template, CDR3s of TCR alpha and beta were amplified with iRepertoire arm-PCR. One-step reverse transcription and amplification started from approximately 100-400 ng of tissue mRNA or PBMC total RNA. Each CDR3 protein is one row after TCRdb ran MiXCR on the multiplex PCR reads. There are more than 350,000 distinct CDR3 sequences in the sample; roughly two fifths occur only once, and more than 10% lies in the top ten. This clonotype originated in a human donor with low-grade glioma or glioblastoma, undergoing nonglioma brain surgery, or in good health (not recorded which). Sample: glioma tissue, nonneoplastic brain tissue, or PBMCs (not recorded which). The chain joins TRBV19 to TRBJ1-2, with D possibly being TRBD1 (6 bases). CDR3 nucleotides: TGTGCCAGTAGTATCCAGGGGTTCTATGGCTACACCTTC. Its translation is CASSIQGFYGYTF.